This entry lists 21 T cell receptor beta chains sequenced from one sample in a study of shared clonotypes between healthy human individuals. Some clones are missing from TCRdb's copy, which holds only in-frame ones; the method was immunoSEQ multiplex PCR. The sample records 2 million to 3 million clones, approximately 94% being singletons. Input material: naive CD4+ T cells from PBMCs. The subset is: CD45RA+ positively selected. These TCRs come from a young man in good health. Some clones in this sample may be carry-over from other donors' samples.

This clone has only one observation. Other DNA sequences in this specimen translate into the identical CDR3. The rearrangement joins TRBV20-1 to TRBJ2-7; no definite D call. V dropped 7 bases and J dropped 1 base, with 8 bases sitting between them. CDR1 DFQATT and CDR2 SNEGSKA come from the germline V gene (reference sequence). The CDR3 runs to 11 residues. CDR3: CSGSGSYEQYF. The CDR3 DNA follows: TGCAGTGGATCTGGGTCCTACGAGCAGTACTTC.

The V and J genes are TRBV7-9 and TRBJ1-3; D possibly corresponds to TRBD1 (6 bases). Trimming took off 5 bases at V and 0 bases at J, with 17 bases between the two ends. CDR3 size: 17 residues. The germline gives CDR1 SEHNR, CDR2 FQNEAQ (reference sequence). CDR3 residues: CASSETGSRYSGNTIYF. In DNA, the CDR3 is TGTGCCAGCAGCGAGACAGGAAGCCGTTACTCTGGAAACACCATATATTTT.

The rearrangement joins TRBV6-6 to TRBJ1-1; the D is unclear. The CDR3 is made up of 15 amino acids. Trimming shortened V by 7 bases and J by 1 base, and 16 bases separated the two germline ends. Germline values: CDR1 MNHNY, CDR2 SVGAGI (reference sequence). CDR3 bases: TGTGCCAGCATTTTACCTGCAGACAAGAACACTGAAGCTTTCTTT. Translated: CASILPADKNTEAFF.

The V gene is TRBV6-5, the J gene TRBJ2-7, with 12 positions matching TRBD1. CDR1 and CDR2 from the germline V gene are MNHEY and SVGAGI. Trimming took 6 bases from V and 3 from J; bases not matched to a gene: 6. This CDR3 contains 15 residues. The CDR3 region has the DNA TGTGCCAGCAGCCGGGACAGGGGGCTTTTCTACGAGCAGTACTTC. Protein sequence: CASSRDRGLFYEQYF.

J is TRBJ2-2 and V is TRBV27; D uncertain. V was pared by 2 bases and J by 2 bases, with 6 bases between. The V gene's germline CDR1 is MNHEY and CDR2 SMNVEV (reference sequence). The CDR3 spans 14 residues. CDR3 amino acids: CASSLPLNTGELFF. CDR3 DNA: TGTGCCAGCAGTTTACCATTAAACACCGGGGAGCTGTTTTTT.

The chain links TRBV2 to TRBJ2-7; 11 bases are shared with TRBD2. The CDR3 has 16 amino acids. Germline loops: CDR1 SNHLY, CDR2 FYNNEI. V dropped 11 bases and J dropped 2; count of bases not matched to a gene: 14. The DNA for the CDR3 is TGTGCCGCAGGAGGTGGACTAGCGGGCGGAACCTACGAGCAGTACTTC. Translated, it gives CAAGGGLAGGTYEQYF.

The gene calls are TRBV4-3 and TRBJ2-3; D gene ambiguous. Germline lookup yields CDR1 LGHNA and CDR2 YSLEER. The CDR3 contains 17 residues. V shed 0 bases and J shed 1 base, with 14 bases lying between them. The chain's CDR3 is CASSQDQWVRGTDTQYF. CDR3 nucleotide sequence: TGCGCCAGCAGCCAAGATCAATGGGTTCGAGGCACAGATACGCAGTATTTT.

V is TRBV4-1 and J is TRBJ1-5; D gene ambiguous. Germline V gene lookup returns CDR1 MGHRA and CDR2 YSYEKL. The CDR3 totals 16 residues. Trimming removed 6 bases from V and 0 bases from J, with 15 bases in between. The CDR3 nucleotides are TGCGCCAGCAGGGATAAGATGGTCGATAGCAATCAGCCCCAGCATTTT. Its protein is CASRDKMVDSNQPQHF.

This clone was seen only once. The chain employs TRBV11-2 and TRBJ1-4, with no clear D. The CDR3 runs 16 residues. V was shortened by 3 bases and J by 0 bases, with 11 bases between the two germline ends. In germline, CDR1 is SGHAT, CDR2 FQNNGV. The CDR3 nucleotides read TGTGCCAGCAGCTTGGTACGCCAGACAACTAATGAAAAACTGTTTTTT. It encodes CASSLVRQTTNEKLFF.

CDR3 amino acids: CASSPNRITAYEQYF. The CDR3 DNA reads as TGTGCCAGCAGCCCTAACCGTATTACAGCCTACGAGCAGTACTTC. The chain is built from TRBV9 and TRBJ2-7; D not certain. The CDR3 consists of 15 residues. Trimming left V 4 bases short and J 2 bases short, with 16 bases between. Germline V gene sequence: CDR1 SGDLS, CDR2 YYNGEE.

The chain has TRBV18 and TRBJ1-1, with D perhaps TRBD1 (6 bases). This CDR3 spans 14 amino acids. Germline V CDR1 and CDR2: KGHSH, LQKENI. Trimming stripped 5 bases from V and 0 bases from J, with 10 bases between. CDR3 residues: CASSAGTMNTEAFF. The CDR3 nucleotides read TGTGCCAGCTCAGCCGGGACAATGAACACTGAAGCTTTCTTT.

V usage is TRBV28 and J usage is TRBJ1-4; D gene unclear. V was pared by 4 bases and J by 0 bases, with 9 bases between. Germline CDR1 is MDHEN and CDR2 is SYDVKM. This CDR3 is built from 15 residues. The CDR3 here is CASSYTGATNEKLFF. The CDR3 DNA sequence: TGTGCCAGCAGTTATACCGGGGCAACTAATGAAAAACTGTTTTTT.

V gene TRBV30 combines with J gene TRBJ2-3, with 8 bases aligning to TRBD1. The length of the CDR3 is 14 residues. J lost 7 bases, V lost 4 bases, and 10 bases had no gene match. Germline CDR1 is GTSNPN and CDR2 is SVGIG (reference sequence). The CDR3 protein is CAWTRGQTQNTQYF. DNA of the CDR3: TGTGCCTGGACCAGGGGGCAGACACAGAATACGCAGTATTTT.

The chain couples TRBV6-5 to TRBJ2-7; no definite D call. Germline assignment: CDR1 MNHEY and CDR2 SVGAGI. The V end lost 5 bases, the J end lost 9 bases, and 17 bases lay between the germline ends. This CDR3 spans 13 amino acids. CDR3 protein: CASSPDSSRVQYF. CDR3 coding DNA: TGTGCCAGCAGTCCAGATTCTAGTCGGGTGCAGTACTTC.

The chain recombines TRBV28 with TRBJ2-1, with D possibly TRBD2 on 5 matching bases. V lost 5 bases to trimming and J lost 5 bases, with 13 bases between them. The germline V gene has CDR1 MDHEN and CDR2 SYDVKM. This CDR3 has 14 residues. The CDR3 DNA reads TGTGCCAGCAGTGTCACCGGGATCGACAATGAGCAGTTCTTC. It yields the protein CASSVTGIDNEQFF.

To note about this clone: Other DNA variants within this sample encode the same CDR3. The chain uses TRBV5-1 and TRBJ2-2; the D is unclear. V lost 0 bases to trimming and J lost 1 base, with 7 bases between them. This CDR3 is 15 amino acids long. Germline-derived CDR1 and CDR2 are SGHRS and YFSETQ. The CDR3, as DNA: TGCGCCAGCAGCTTGGGTCAGATGAACACCGGGGAGCTGTTTTTT. Amino acid sequence: CASSLGQMNTGELFF.

V is TRBV10-2 and J is TRBJ1-1; D uncertain. The V and J ends lost 9 bases and 4 bases respectively, with 12 bases between them. The CDR3 is made up of 12 amino acids. Germline V gene lookup returns CDR1 WSHSY and CDR2 SAAADI. CDR3 loop: CASTLGGTEAFF. DNA for the CDR3: TGCGCCAGTACGTTAGGTGGCACTGAAGCTTTCTTT.

This chain links TRBV15 with TRBJ2-3; 10 bases agree with TRBD2. The ends lost 0 bases at V and 9 bases at J; junction bases unmatched: 15. Germline V gene sequence: CDR1 LNHNV, CDR2 YYDKDF (reference sequence). CDR3 length: 18 residues. In DNA, the CDR3 is TGTGCCACCAGCAGAGATGGGAGCGGGAGGGGTACACAGATAACGCAGTATTTT. Translating gives CATSRDGSGRGTQITQYF.

With regard to this clone: Its ends do not fully match the called genes, so a read error is possible. The rearrangement uses TRBV20-1 and TRBJ1-2; D gene uncertain. In germline, CDR1 is DFQATT, CDR2 SNEGSKA (reference sequence). This CDR3 has 11 residues. CDR3 residues: CSAREVVDGDF. Here the CDR3 DNA reads TGCAGTGCTAGAGAGGTGGTCGACGGAGACTTC.

The chain carries TRBV25-1 and TRBJ2-5, with D possibly being TRBD2 (6 bases). Germline-derived CDR1 and CDR2 are MGHDK and SYGVNS. The CDR3 contains 14 residues. V was trimmed by 0 bases and J by 4 bases, leaving 9 bases between them. The CDR3 DNA follows: TGTGCCAGCAGTGAATATGGGACTTCAGAGACCCAGTACTTC. It is translated as CASSEYGTSETQYF.

The chain combines TRBV28 with TRBJ1-5, with TRBD1 as a possible D gene (5 bases). CDR3 length: 16 amino acids. V shed 3 bases and J shed 1 base, with 13 bases lying between them. Germline V gene data show CDR1 as MDHEN and CDR2 as SYDVKM. CDR3 bases: TGTGCCAGCAGTTTCGGGGTCCGGGGGAGCAATCAGCCCCAGCATTTT. This encodes CASSFGVRGSNQPQHF.